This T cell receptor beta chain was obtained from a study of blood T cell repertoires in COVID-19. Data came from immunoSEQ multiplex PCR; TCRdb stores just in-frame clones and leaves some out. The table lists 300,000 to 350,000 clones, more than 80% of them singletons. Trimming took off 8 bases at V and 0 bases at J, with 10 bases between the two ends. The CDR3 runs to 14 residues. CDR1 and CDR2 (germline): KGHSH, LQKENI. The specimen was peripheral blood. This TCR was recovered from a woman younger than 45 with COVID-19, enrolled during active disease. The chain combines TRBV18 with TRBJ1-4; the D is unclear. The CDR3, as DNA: TGTGCCAGCGAGTCCCGTGCAACTAATGAAAAACTGTTTTTT. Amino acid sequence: CASESRATNEKLFF.